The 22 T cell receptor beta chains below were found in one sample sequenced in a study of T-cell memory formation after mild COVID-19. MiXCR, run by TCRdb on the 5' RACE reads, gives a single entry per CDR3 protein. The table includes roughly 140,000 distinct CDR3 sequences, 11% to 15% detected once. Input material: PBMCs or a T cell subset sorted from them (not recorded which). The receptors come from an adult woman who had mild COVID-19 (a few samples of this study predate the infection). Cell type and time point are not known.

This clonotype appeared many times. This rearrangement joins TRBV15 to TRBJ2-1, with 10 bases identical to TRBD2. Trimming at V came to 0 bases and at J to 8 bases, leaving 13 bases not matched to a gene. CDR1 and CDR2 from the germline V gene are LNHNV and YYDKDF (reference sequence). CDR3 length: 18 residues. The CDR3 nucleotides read TGTGCCACCAGCAGAGATGTCCTTCTAGCGGGAGTTTGGGATGAGCAGTTCTTC. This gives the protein CATSRDVLLAGVWDEQFF. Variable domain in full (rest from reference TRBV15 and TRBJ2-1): DAMVIQNPRYQVTQFGKPVTLSCSQTLNHNVMYWYQQKSSQAPKLLFHYYDKDFNNEADTPDNFQSRRPNTSFCFLDIRSPGLGDTAMYLCATSRDVLLAGVWDEQFFGPGTRLTVL.

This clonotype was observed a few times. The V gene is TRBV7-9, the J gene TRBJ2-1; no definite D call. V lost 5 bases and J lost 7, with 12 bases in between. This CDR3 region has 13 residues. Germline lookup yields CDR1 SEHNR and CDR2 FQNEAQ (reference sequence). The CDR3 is CASSASEVNEQFF. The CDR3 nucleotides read TGTGCCAGCAGCGCTTCTGAGGTTAATGAGCAGTTCTTC.

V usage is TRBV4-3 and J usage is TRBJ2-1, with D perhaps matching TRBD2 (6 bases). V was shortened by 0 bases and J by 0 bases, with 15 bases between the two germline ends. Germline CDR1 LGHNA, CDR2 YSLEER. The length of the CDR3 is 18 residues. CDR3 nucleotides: TGCGCCAGCAGCCAAGAGTGGCGGGGTGGCAGCTCCTACAATGAGCAGTTCTTC. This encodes CASSQEWRGGSSYNEQFF.

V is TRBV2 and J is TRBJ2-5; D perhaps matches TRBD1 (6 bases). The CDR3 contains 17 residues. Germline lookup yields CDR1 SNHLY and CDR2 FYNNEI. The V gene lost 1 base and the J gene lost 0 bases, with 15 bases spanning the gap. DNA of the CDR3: TGTGCCAGCAGTGAAGTCCCTCGACCAGGGGACCAAGAGACCCAGTACTTC. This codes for CASSEVPRPGDQETQYF.

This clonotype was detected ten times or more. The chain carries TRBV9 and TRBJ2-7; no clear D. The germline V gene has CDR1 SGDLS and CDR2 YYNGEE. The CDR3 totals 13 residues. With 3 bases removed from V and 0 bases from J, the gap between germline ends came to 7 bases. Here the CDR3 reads CASSDGLSYEQYF. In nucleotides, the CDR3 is TGTGCCAGCAGCGACGGGCTCTCCTACGAGCAGTACTTC. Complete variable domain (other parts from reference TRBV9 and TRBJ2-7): DSGVTQTPKHLITATGQRVTLRCSPRSGDLSVYWYQQSLDQGLQFLIQYYNGEERAKGNILERFSAQQFPDLHSELNLSSLELGDSALYFCASSDGLSYEQYFGPGTRLTVT.

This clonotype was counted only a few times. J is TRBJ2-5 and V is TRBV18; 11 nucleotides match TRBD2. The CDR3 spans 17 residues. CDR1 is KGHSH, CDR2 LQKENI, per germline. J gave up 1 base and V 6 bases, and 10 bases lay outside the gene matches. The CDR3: CASSQRLAGPPQETQYF. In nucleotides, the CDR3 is TGTGCCAGCTCGCAACGACTAGCGGGACCCCCCCAAGAGACCCAGTACTTC.

The CDR3 DNA is TGCAGTGCTAGAGATATGGGAAGCGGTTACGAGCAGTACTTC. Translation gives CSARDMGSGYEQYF. The J gene is TRBJ2-7, the V gene TRBV20-1; D perhaps matches TRBD2 (5 bases). The CDR3 is made up of 14 amino acids. CDR1 DFQATT and CDR2 SNEGSKA come from the germline V gene (reference sequence). V was trimmed by 0 bases and J by 4 bases, leaving 13 bases between them.

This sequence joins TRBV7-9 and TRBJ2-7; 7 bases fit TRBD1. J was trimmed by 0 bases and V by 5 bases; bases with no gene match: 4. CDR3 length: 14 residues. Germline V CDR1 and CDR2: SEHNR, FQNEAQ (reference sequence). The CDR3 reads CASSIRDSSYEQYF. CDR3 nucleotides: TGTGCCAGCAGCATCCGGGACAGCTCCTACGAGCAGTACTTC.

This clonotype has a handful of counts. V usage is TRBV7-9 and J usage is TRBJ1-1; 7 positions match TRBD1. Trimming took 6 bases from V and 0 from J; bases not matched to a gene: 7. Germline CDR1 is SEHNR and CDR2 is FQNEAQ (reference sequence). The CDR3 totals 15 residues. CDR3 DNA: TGTGCCAGCAGTTACGGGGGACAGTTGAACACTGAAGCTTTCTTT. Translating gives CASSYGGQLNTEAFF.

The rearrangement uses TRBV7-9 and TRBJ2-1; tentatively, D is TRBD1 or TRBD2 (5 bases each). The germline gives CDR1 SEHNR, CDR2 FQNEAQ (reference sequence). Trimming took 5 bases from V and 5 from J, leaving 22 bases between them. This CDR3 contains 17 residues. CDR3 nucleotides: TGTGCCAGCAGCCACGCGAAATTAGGGACGGACAACAATGAGCAGTTCTTC. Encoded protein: CASSHAKLGTDNNEQFF.

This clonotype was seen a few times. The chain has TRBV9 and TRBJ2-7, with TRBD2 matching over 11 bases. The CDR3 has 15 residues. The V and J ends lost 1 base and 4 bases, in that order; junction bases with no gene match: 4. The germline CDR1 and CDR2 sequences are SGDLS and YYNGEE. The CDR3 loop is CASSVTSGGIYEQYF. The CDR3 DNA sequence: TGTGCCAGCAGCGTAACTAGCGGGGGAATATACGAGCAGTACTTC.

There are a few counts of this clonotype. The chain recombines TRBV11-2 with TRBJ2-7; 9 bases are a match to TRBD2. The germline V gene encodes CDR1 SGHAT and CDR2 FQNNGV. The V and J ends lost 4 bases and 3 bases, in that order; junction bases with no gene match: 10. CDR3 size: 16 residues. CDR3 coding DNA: TGTGCCAGCAGCTGGCAGCCTAGCGGGAATCGCTACGAGCAGTACTTC. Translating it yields CASSWQPSGNRYEQYF. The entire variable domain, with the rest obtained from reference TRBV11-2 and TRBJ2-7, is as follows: EAGVAQSPRYKIIEKRQSVAFWCNPISGHATLYWYQQILGQGPKLLIQFQNNGVVDDSQLPKDRFSAERLKGVDSTLKIQPAKLEDSAVYLCASSWQPSGNRYEQYFGPGTRLTVT.

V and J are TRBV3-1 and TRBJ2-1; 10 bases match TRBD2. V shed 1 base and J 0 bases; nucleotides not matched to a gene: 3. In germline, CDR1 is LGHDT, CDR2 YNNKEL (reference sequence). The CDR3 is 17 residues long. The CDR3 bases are TGTGCCAGCAGCCAAGTCGAGCGGGGGGGCTCCTACAATGAGCAGTTCTTC. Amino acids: CASSQVERGGSYNEQFF.

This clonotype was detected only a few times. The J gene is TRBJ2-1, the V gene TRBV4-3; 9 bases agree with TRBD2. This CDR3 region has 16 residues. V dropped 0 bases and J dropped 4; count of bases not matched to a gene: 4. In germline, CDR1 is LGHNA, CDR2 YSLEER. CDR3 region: CASSQDRLADYNEQFF. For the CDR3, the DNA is TGCGCCAGCAGCCAAGATAGACTAGCGGATTACAATGAGCAGTTCTTC.

As DNA, the CDR3 is TGTGCCAGCAGCCAAGATCCTCAAGAGACCCAGTACTTC. Translation gives CASSQDPQETQYF. The gene calls are TRBV4-2 and TRBJ2-5; D remains ambiguous. Germline-derived CDR1 and CDR2 are LGHNA and YNFKEQ. Trimming pared 0 bases from V and 2 bases from J, leaving 4 bases between. This CDR3 spans 13 amino acids.

The CDR3 DNA reads TGTGCCAGCAGCTTTGGGGGGCAGGGCGAGCAGTACTTC. This gives the protein CASSFGGQGEQYF. The chain carries TRBV5-4 and TRBJ2-7, with D possibly called TRBD1 or TRBD2 (6 bases each). CDR3 length: 13 amino acids. V was shortened by 2 bases and J by 6 bases, with 12 bases between the two germline ends. Germline values: CDR1 SGHNT, CDR2 YYREEE (reference sequence).

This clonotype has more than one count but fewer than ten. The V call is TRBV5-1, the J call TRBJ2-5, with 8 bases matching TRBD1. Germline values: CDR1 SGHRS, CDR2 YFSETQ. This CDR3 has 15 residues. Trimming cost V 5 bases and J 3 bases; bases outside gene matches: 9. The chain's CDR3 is CASRTRMTGEETQYF. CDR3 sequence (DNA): TGCGCCAGCAGGACGCGCATGACAGGGGAAGAGACCCAGTACTTC.

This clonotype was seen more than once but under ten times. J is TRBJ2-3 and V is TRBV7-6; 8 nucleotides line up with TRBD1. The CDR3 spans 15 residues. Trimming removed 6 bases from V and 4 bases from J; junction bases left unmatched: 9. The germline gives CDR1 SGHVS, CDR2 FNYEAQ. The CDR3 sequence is CASSPGQGESDTQYF. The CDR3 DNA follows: TGTGCCAGCAGTCCCGGACAGGGAGAATCAGATACGCAGTATTTT. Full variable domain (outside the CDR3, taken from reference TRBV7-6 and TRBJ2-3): GAGVSQSPRYKVTKRGQDVALRCDPISGHVSLYWYRQALGQGPEFLTYFNYEAQQDKSGLPNDRFSAERPEGSISTLTIQRTEQRDSAMYRCASSPGQGESDTQYFGPGTRLTVL.

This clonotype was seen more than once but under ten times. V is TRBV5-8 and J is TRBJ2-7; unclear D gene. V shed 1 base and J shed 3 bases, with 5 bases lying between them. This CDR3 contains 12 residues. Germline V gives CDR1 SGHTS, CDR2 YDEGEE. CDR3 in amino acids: CASSLTFYEQYF. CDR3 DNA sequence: TGTGCCAGCAGCTTGACCTTCTACGAGCAGTACTTC.

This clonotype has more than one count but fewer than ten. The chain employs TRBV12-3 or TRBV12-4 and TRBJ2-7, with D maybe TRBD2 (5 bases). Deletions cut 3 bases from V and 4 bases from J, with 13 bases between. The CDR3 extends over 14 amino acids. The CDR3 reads CASSLGRTGYEQYF. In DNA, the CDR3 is TGTGCCAGCAGTTTGGGTCGAACGGGGTACGAGCAGTACTTC.

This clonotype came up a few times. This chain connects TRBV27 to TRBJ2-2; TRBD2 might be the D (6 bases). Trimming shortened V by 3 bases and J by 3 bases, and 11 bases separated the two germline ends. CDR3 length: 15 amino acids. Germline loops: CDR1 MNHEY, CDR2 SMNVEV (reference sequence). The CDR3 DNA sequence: TGTGCCAGCAGTTTCCGCAGGGACTACACCGGGGAGCTGTTTTTT. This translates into CASSFRRDYTGELFF.

CDR3 sequence (DNA): TGTGCCAGCAGCCCCGCGCGGAGCGAATATATTCAGTACTTC. This gives the protein CASSPARSEYIQYF. The chain is built from TRBV7-8 and TRBJ2-4; D gene uncertain. V shed 5 bases and J shed 10 bases, with 18 bases lying between them. CDR3 length equals 14 residues. The germline CDR1 and CDR2 sequences are SGHVS and FQNEAQ.